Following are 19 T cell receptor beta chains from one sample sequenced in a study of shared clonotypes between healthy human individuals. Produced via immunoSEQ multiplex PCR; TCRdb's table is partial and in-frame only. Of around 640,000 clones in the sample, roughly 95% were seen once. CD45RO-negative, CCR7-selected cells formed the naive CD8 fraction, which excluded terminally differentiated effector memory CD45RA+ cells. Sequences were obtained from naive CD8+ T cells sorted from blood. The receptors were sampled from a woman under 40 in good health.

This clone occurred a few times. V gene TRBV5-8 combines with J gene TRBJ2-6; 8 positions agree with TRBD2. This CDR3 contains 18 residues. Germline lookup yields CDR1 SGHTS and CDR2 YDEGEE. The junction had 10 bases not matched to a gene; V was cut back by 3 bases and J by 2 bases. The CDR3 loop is CASSSLGTRETGANVLTF. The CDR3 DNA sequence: TGTGCCAGCAGCTCGTTGGGGACTAGGGAAACTGGGGCCAACGTCCTGACTTTC.

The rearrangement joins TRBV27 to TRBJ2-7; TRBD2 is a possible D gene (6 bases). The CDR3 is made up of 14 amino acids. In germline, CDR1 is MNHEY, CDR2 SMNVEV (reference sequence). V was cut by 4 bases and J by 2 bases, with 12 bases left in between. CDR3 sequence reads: CASSSWDSTYEQYF. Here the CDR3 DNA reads TGTGCCAGCAGTTCGTGGGACTCTACCTACGAGCAGTACTTC.

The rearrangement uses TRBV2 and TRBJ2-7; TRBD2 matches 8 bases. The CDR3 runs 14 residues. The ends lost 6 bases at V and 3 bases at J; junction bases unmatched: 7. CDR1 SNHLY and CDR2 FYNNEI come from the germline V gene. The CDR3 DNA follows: TGTGCCAGCAGGGTAGCGGGAAACTTCTACGAGCAGTACTTC. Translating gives CASRVAGNFYEQYF.

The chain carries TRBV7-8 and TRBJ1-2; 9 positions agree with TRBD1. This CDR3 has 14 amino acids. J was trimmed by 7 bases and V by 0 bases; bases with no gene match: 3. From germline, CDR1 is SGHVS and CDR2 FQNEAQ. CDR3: CASSLAGTGTGYTF. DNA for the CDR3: TGTGCCAGCAGCTTAGCGGGGACAGGGACTGGCTACACCTTC.

In DNA form, the CDR3 reads TGTGCCAGTAGTACCTCCGGGACTAGCGGGAGTACAGATACGCAGTATTTT. Amino acids: CASSTSGTSGSTDTQYF. This chain connects TRBV19 to TRBJ2-3; the match to TRBD2 covers 14 bases. This CDR3 is built from 17 residues. V gave up 4 bases and J gave up 3 bases; unmatched junction bases: 6. Per the germline V gene, CDR1 is LNHDA and CDR2 is SQIVND (reference sequence).

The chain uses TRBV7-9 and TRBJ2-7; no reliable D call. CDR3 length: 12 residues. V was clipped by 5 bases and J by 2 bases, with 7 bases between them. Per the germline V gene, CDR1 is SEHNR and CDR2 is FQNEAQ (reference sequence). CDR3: CASSAVPYEQYF. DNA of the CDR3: TGTGCCAGCAGCGCAGTACCCTACGAGCAGTACTTC.

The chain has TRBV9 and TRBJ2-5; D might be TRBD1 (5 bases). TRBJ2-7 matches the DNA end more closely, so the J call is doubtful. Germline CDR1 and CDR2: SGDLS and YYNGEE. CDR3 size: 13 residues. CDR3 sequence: CASSPYDRYEQYF. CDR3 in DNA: TGTGCCAGCAGCCCGTACGACAGATACGAGCAGTACTTC.

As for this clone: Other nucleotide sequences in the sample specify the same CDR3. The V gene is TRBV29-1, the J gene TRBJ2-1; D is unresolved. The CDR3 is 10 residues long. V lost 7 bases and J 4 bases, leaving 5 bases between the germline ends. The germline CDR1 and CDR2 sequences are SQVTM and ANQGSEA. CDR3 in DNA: TGCAGCGCCCAATACAATGAGCAGTTCTTC. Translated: CSAQYNEQFF.

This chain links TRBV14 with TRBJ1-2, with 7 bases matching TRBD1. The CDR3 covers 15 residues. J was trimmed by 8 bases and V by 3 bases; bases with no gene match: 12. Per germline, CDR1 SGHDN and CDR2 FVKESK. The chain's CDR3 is CASSHYTGDLFGYTF. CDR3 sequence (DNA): TGTGCCAGCAGCCATTACACAGGGGATCTCTTCGGCTACACCTTC. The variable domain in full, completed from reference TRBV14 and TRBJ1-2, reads EAGVTQFPSHSVIEKGQTVTLRCDPISGHDNLYWYRRVMGKEIKFLLHFVKESKQDESGMPNNRFLAERTGGTYSTLKVQPAELEDSGVYFCASSHYTGDLFGYTFGSGTRLTVV.

The CDR3 loop is CASSLYSSYEQYF. Written as DNA, the CDR3 is TGTGCCAGCAGCTTATATAGTTCCTACGAGCAGTACTTC. This sequence joins TRBV7-3 and TRBJ2-7; D is ambiguous. The CDR3 is 13 residues long. CDR1 and CDR2 from the germline V gene are SGHTA and FQGTGA. Trimming stripped 2 bases from V and 1 base from J, with 6 bases between.

The CDR3 region is CASSLVGGNTEAFF. CDR3 DNA: TGTGCCAGCAGCTTAGTTGGGGGGAACACTGAAGCTTTCTTT. The chain employs TRBV13 and TRBJ1-1; D possibly corresponds to TRBD1 (5 bases). The germline V and J ends were trimmed by 1 base and 1 base, with 7 bases remaining between them. The CDR3 sequence is 14 residues long. CDR1 is PRHDT and CDR2 is FYEKMQ in the germline V gene (reference sequence).

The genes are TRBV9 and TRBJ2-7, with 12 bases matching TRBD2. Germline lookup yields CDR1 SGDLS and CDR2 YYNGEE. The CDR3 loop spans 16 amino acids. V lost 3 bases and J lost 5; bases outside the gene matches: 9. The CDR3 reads CASSATSTSGSHEQYF. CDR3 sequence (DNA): TGTGCCAGCAGCGCCACATCGACTAGCGGGAGCCACGAGCAGTACTTC.

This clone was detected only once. The CDR3 here is CASSQDMGGYEQYF. The CDR3 DNA follows: TGCGCCAGCAGCCAAGATATGGGAGGTTACGAGCAGTACTTC. This chain uses TRBV4-1 with TRBJ2-7; weak D call: TRBD2 (6 bases). Germline CDR1 MGHRA, CDR2 YSYEKL. V lost 0 bases, J lost 4 bases, and 10 bases lay in between. The CDR3 is 14 amino acids.

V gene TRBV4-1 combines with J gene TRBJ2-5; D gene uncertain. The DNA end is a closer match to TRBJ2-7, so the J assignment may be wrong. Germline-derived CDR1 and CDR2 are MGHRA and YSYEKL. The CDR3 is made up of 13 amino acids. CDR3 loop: CASSLSTSYEQYF. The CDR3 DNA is TGCGCCAGCAGCCTTAGTACGTCCTACGAGCAGTACTTC.

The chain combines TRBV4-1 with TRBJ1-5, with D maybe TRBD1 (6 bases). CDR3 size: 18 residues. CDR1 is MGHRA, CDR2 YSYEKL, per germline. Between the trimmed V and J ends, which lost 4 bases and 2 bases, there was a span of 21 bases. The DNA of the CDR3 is TGCGCCAGCAGCCTGCAGAGACAGGTAGGAGGGGGCAATCAGCCCCAGCATTTT. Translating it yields CASSLQRQVGGGNQPQHF.

As DNA, the CDR3 is TGTGCCACCGACCCCGGGACAGGGAGACAAGAGACCCAGTACTTC. Its translation is CATDPGTGRQETQYF. This rearrangement joins TRBV2 to TRBJ2-5, with 9 bases matching TRBD1. The germline CDR1 and CDR2 sequences are SNHLY and FYNNEI. V lost 10 bases to trimming and J lost 2 bases; unmatched junction nucleotides: 11. The CDR3 runs to 15 residues.

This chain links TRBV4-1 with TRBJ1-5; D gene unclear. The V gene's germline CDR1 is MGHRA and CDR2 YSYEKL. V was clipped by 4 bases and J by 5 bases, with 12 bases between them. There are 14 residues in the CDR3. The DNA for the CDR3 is TGCGCCAGCAGCCCCAGACGGCCGGATCAGCCCCAGCATTTT. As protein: CASSPRRPDQPQHF.

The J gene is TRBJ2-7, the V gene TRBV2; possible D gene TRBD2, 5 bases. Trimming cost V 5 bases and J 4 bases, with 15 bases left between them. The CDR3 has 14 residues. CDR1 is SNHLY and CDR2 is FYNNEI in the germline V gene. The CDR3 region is CASSRQMDWYEQYF. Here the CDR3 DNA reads TGTGCCAGCAGTCGTCAAATGGACTGGTACGAGCAGTACTTC.

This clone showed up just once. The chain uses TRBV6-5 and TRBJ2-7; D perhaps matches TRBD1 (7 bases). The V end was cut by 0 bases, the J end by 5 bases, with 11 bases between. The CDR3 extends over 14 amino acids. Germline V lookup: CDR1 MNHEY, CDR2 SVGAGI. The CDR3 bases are TGTGCCAGCAGTTACTCTGGAGGGGGCAACGAGCAGTACTTC. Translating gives CASSYSGGGNEQYF.